These T cell receptor beta chains were read from a single sample in a study of OX40 agonist ivuxolimab in advanced cancers. Here immunoSEQ multiplex PCR was the method, and the copy in TCRdb shows in-frame clones only, minus some. The sample lists around 110,000 clones, about nine tenths occurring once. Sequences were derived from CD4+ or CD8+ T cells sorted from blood, sampled in a trial of the OX40 agonist ivuxolimab. The receptors were gathered from an adult with an advanced solid tumor such as melanoma, head and neck, liver or kidney cancer. The CDR3 runs from the conserved cysteine through the conserved F or W. The D gene is left open where the match is weak. Clone size is given for some rows only: seen once, a few or many times, or a class if the clone is expanded.

clone_size j_call cdr3_length v_call d_call cdr3_nt cdr3_aa
. TRBJ1-1 14 TRBV7-2 . TGTGCCAGCAGCCCCGCCAGAGTGAACACTGAAGCTTTCTTT CASSPARVNTEAFF
. TRBJ2-1 13 TRBV6-4 TRBD2 TGTGCCAGCAGTGACGGCGGGGGGAGTGAGCAGTTCTTC CASSDGGGSEQFF
. TRBJ2-5 12 TRBV2 TRBD2 TGTGCCAGCAGGAGGGAGGGAGAGACCCAGTACTTC CASRREGETQYF
once TRBJ2-3 15 TRBV9 . TGTGCCAGCAGCGGGGAAGAGGGGAGGAGGGATACGCAGTATTTT CASSGEEGRRDTQYF
. TRBJ1-5 16 TRBV28 . TGTGCCAGCAGTTTGGCCCTCGGGCAGCGCAATCAGCCCCAGCATTTT CASSLALGQRNQPQHF
. TRBJ2-3 14 TRBV2 . TGTGCCAGCCAGACGGATAGGAGCACAGATACGCAGTATTTT CASQTDRSTDTQYF
. TRBJ2-7 18 TRBV28 TRBD1 TGTGCCAGCAGCCGGACGCTATCTCAGACAGGGGGCCCCCACGAGCAGTACTTC CASSRTLSQTGGPHEQYF
once TRBJ1-1 13 TRBV5-6 . TGTGCCAGCAGCTTTAGGGGGAACACTGAAGCTTTCTTT CASSFRGNTEAFF
. TRBJ2-2 16 TRBV28 TRBD1 TGTGCCAGCGGAGGAGGGACAGGAAGGGGCACCGGGGAGCTGTTTTTT CASGGGTGRGTGELFF
. TRBJ1-2 15 TRBV7-2 . TGTGCCAGCAGCTTAGGGGCTGAAGCTGGCTATGGCTACACCTTC CASSLGAEAGYGYTF
. TRBJ2-3 14 TRBV28 TRBD2 TGTGCCAGCAGATTCGGGGGGGGGACAGATACGCAGTATTTT CASRFGGGTDTQYF
. TRBJ1-1 19 TRBV4-1 TRBD1 TGCGCCAGCAGCCAGGGTCGACAGGGACTCACTCAATCCAACACTGAAGCTTTCTTT CASSQGRQGLTQSNTEAFF
. TRBJ1-4 15 TRBV28 . TGTGCCAGCAGTTCACCCGGGGCAACTAATGAAAAACTGTTTTTT CASSSPGATNEKLFF
. TRBJ1-1 12 TRBV28 . TGTGCCAGCAGCCCGCTAGTCACTGAAGCTTTCTTT CASSPLVTEAFF
. TRBJ2-5 14 TRBV5-4 . TGTGCCAGCAGCTTTGGGCAGGGTTCAGAGACCCAGTACTTC CASSFGQGSETQYF
. TRBJ1-2 13 TRBV19 . TGTGCCAGTAGTATAGTGAACGGGGGTGGCTACACCTTC CASSIVNGGGYTF
. TRBJ2-1 16 TRBV14 . TGTGCCAGCAGCCAAGGGAAGTGGACTCAGGTTAATGAGCAGTTCTTC CASSQGKWTQVNEQFF
once TRBJ1-5 15 TRBV19 TRBD1 TGTGCCAGTTATGAGACAGGGGATGTGAATCAGCCCCAGCATTTT CASYETGDVNQPQHF
few TRBJ2-2 16 TRBV4-3 TRBD1 TGCGCCAGCAGCCAGCGAGGGACAGGGGGCAGCGGGGAGCTGTTTTTT CASSQRGTGGSGELFF
. TRBJ1-5 14 TRBV6-5 . TGTGCCAGCAGTCAGGGGTTAAGCAATCAGCCCCAGCATTTT CASSQGLSNQPQHF
. TRBJ2-1 12 TRBV18 . TGTGCCAGCTCACCAAGCCTAGGTGAGCAGTTCTTC CASSPSLGEQFF
. TRBJ1-2 12 TRBV30 . TGTGCCTGGAGGGACAGCCATTATGGCTACACCTTC CAWRDSHYGYTF
. TRBJ2-5 13 TRBV28 . TGTGCCAGTCGTCGAGGGCTAGAAGAGACCCAGTACTTC CASRRGLEETQYF
. TRBJ2-7 14 TRBV11-2 . TGTGCCAGCAGCTTAGGCGCGGCCTCCTACGAGCAGTACTTC CASSLGAASYEQYF
. TRBJ1-1 13 TRBV10-2 TRBD1 TGCGCCAGTAGAGGACAGGTTCTTTCTCCTGCTTTCTTT CASRGQVLSPAFF
. TRBJ2-3 17 TRBV2 TRBD2 TGTGCCAGCAGTGGGACTAGCGGGGGGGCCGGGACAGATACGCAGTATTTT CASSGTSGGAGTDTQYF
. TRBJ2-7 15 TRBV7-8 . TGTGCCAGCAGCTTCCCGCCAGGAGGGGCCTACGAGCAGTACTTC CASSFPPGGAYEQYF
. TRBJ2-3 15 TRBV9 . TGTGCCAGCAGCGTAGATCCGACAGGCACAGATACGCAGTATTTT CASSVDPTGTDTQYF
. TRBJ1-4 17 TRBV7-2 TRBD1 TGTGCCAGCAGCAAAAGACAGGGGGATGGGACTAATGAAAAACTGTTTTTT CASSKRQGDGTNEKLFF
once TRBJ1-3 13 TRBV5-6 . TGTGCCAGCAGCTTGCAGGGTATAAACACCATATATTTT CASSLQGINTIYF
. TRBJ2-6 18 TRBV10-3 TRBD1 TGTGCCACCAAGTCTGGGGACAGGGGAGCAGGTGGGGCCAACGTCCTGACTTTC CATKSGDRGAGGANVLTF
. TRBJ2-2 16 TRBV5-1 TRBD2 TGCGCCAGCAGCTTGGGACTAGCGGGGGGCACCGGGGAGCTGTTTTTT CASSLGLAGGTGELFF
once TRBJ2-7 18 TRBV7-8 TRBD1 TGTGCCACCTCCCAACGACCCCCGGGACAGGGGGCGAGGTACGAGCAGTACTTC CATSQRPPGQGARYEQYF
. TRBJ1-6 14 TRBV6-5 TRBD1 TGTGCCAGCAGACCCGGACAGGGCAAGTCACCCCTCCACTTT CASRPGQGKSPLHF
. TRBJ2-3 13 TRBV6-5 . TGTGCCATCAGTGTGCGGGGCACAGATACGCAGTATTTT CAISVRGTDTQYF
. TRBJ1-6 14 TRBV5-4 . TGTGCCAGCAGCGGCGGTCGGTATAATTCACCCCTCCACTTT CASSGGRYNSPLHF
once TRBJ1-3 14 TRBV7-2 TRBD1 TGTGCCAGCAGCTCGACAGGGACTGGAAACACCATATATTTT CASSSTGTGNTIYF
. TRBJ2-4 18 TRBV28 . TGTGCCAGCAGTTTATTATCGTGGGGGCGTGGAGCCAAAAACATTCAGTACTTC CASSLLSWGRGAKNIQYF
once TRBJ2-1 16 TRBV18 TRBD2 TGTGCCAGCTCACCACCCGGGACTAGCGGCGGTAATGAGCAGTTCTTC CASSPPGTSGGNEQFF
. TRBJ1-5 19 TRBV5-8 . TGTGCCAGCAGCTTAATAACCTCCCTTAGAGGATATAGCAATCAGCCCCAGCATTTT CASSLITSLRGYSNQPQHF